One and the same sample provided the 29 T cell receptor beta chains below, sequenced in a study of OX40 agonist ivuxolimab in advanced cancers. Libraries were prepared by immunoSEQ multiplex PCR; TCRdb keeps only in-frame clonotypes and omits some of them. The sample contains around 31,000 clones, roughly nine tenths of which appear only once. The source material was CD4+ or CD8+ T cells sorted from blood, sampled in a trial of the OX40 agonist ivuxolimab. The receptor source for this set is an adult with an advanced solid tumor such as melanoma, head and neck, liver or kidney cancer.

J is TRBJ2-1 and V is TRBV6-6; 10 positions match TRBD2. V shed 7 bases and J 7 bases; nucleotides not matched to a gene: 13. The CDR3 loop spans 16 amino acids. Germline V gene sequence: CDR1 MNHNY, CDR2 SVGAGI (reference sequence). The CDR3 nucleotides are TGTGCCAGCACCATGGGGAGCGGGAGGGCCGATAATGAGCAGTTCTTC. Its translation: CASTMGSGRADNEQFF.

The chain uses TRBV7-8 and TRBJ1-2; 8 bases are shared with TRBD1. This CDR3 comprises 16 residues. The V segment lost 4 bases and the J segment 4 bases; nucleotides outside the gene matches: 11. Germline CDR1 SGHVS, CDR2 FQNEAQ. The CDR3, as DNA: TGTGCCAGCAGCTCCAGACAGGGGACAAGTGCCTATGGCTACACCTTC. As protein: CASSSRQGTSAYGYTF.

V is TRBV29-1 and J is TRBJ2-3; 7 nucleotides match TRBD2. Germline V gene data show CDR1 as SQVTM and CDR2 as ANQGSEA. J lost 4 bases, V lost 3 bases, and 7 bases had no gene match. This CDR3 is 14 amino acids long. The CDR3 here is CSVDGLVKADTQYF. CDR3 in DNA: TGCAGCGTTGACGGACTAGTAAAGGCAGATACGCAGTATTTT.

The V call is TRBV29-1, the J call TRBJ2-1, with TRBD2 matching 10 bases. The junction had 4 bases not matched to a gene; V was cut back by 7 bases and J by 1 base. CDR1 SQVTM and CDR2 ANQGSEA come from the germline V gene. The CDR3 length is 14 residues. DNA of the CDR3: TGCAGCGGGCCTAGCGGGGGATCCTACAATGAGCAGTTCTTC. Its protein product is CSGPSGGSYNEQFF.

The chain employs TRBV12-5 and TRBJ2-1; 8 bases align to TRBD1. This CDR3 contains 14 residues. Germline CDR1 is LGHNT and CDR2 is FRNRAP. V trimming: 6 bases; J trimming: 5 bases; junction bases outside the gene matches: 6. The CDR3 DNA follows: TGTGCTAGTGGCCCTGGACAGGGCGACAATGAGCAGTTCTTC. It translates to CASGPGQGDNEQFF. Full variable domain (outside the CDR3, taken from reference TRBV12-5 and TRBJ2-1): DARVTQTPRHKVTEMGQEVTMRCQPILGHNTVFWYRQTMMQGLELLAYFRNRAPLDDSGMPKDRFSAEMPDATLATLKIQPSEPRDSAVYFCASGPGQGDNEQFFGPGTRLTVL.

By its share, this clone is medium-sized. Within the sample, other DNA sequences also encode this same CDR3. The V gene is TRBV6-4, the J gene TRBJ2-1; possible D gene TRBD2, 6 bases. Germline CDR1 and CDR2: MRHNA and SNTAGT. The CDR3 is made up of 15 amino acids. V lost 0 bases, J lost 0 bases, and 6 bases lay in between. CDR3 bases: TGTGCCAGCAGTGACTCTAGCGGCTCCTACAATGAGCAGTTCTTC. Its protein is CASSDSSGSYNEQFF.

The V gene is TRBV27, the J gene TRBJ2-7, with 11 nucleotides matching TRBD2. The trim removed 4 bases at V and 0 bases at J, leaving 8 bases unmatched. The length of the CDR3 is 17 residues. Germline-derived CDR1 and CDR2 are MNHEY and SMNVEV (reference sequence). CDR3 protein: CASSSRKTSGISYEQYF. CDR3 sequence (DNA): TGTGCCAGCAGTTCCCGAAAGACTAGCGGGATCTCCTACGAGCAGTACTTC.

The sample holds one count of this clone. The chain links TRBV7-2 to TRBJ2-3; 8 nucleotides match TRBD1. The CDR3 loop spans 12 amino acids. V shed 2 bases, J shed 8 bases, and the junction held 0 bases outside the gene matches. CDR1 and CDR2 (germline): SGHTA, FQGNSA. Here the CDR3 reads CASSLTGGTQYF. CDR3 DNA: TGTGCCAGCAGCTTAACAGGGGGTACGCAGTATTTT.

In this sample, this clone turned up once. CDR3 nucleotide sequence: TGTGCCAGCAGCCTAAACGCCGACTCCTACGAGCAGTACTTC. Amino acid sequence: CASSLNADSYEQYF. The chain combines TRBV28 with TRBJ2-7; D call uncertain. CDR1 MDHEN and CDR2 SYDVKM come from the germline V gene. This CDR3 comprises 14 residues. V was clipped by 6 bases and J by 0 bases, with 12 bases between them.

DNA of the CDR3: TGTGCCAGCAGCTTATACCGGGGTCCAGGGTACGAGCAGTACTTC. Its protein is CASSLYRGPGYEQYF. This rearrangement joins TRBV7-9 to TRBJ2-7; perhaps D is TRBD1 or TRBD2 (5 bases each). The CDR3 has 15 residues. CDR1 is SEHNR, CDR2 FQNEAQ, per germline (reference sequence). V shed 2 bases and J shed 4 bases, with 15 bases lying between them.

CDR3 sequence (DNA): TGTGCCAGCAGTGACTCACACTCTGGGGCCAACGTCCTGACTTTC. Residues: CASSDSHSGANVLTF. V gene TRBV6-4 combines with J gene TRBJ2-6; D is ambiguous. The CDR3 length is 15 residues. V lost 0 bases and J 0 bases, leaving 3 bases between the germline ends. Germline V gene sequence: CDR1 MRHNA, CDR2 SNTAGT.

This clone was found once. This chain links TRBV27 with TRBJ1-1; D gene unclear. V gave up 2 bases and J gave up 1 base, with 5 bases separating them. The CDR3 runs to 13 residues. The germline CDR1 and CDR2 sequences are MNHEY and SMNVEV (reference sequence). The chain's CDR3 is CASSLVGNTEAFF. The CDR3 DNA reads TGTGCCAGCAGTTTAGTGGGGAACACTGAAGCTTTCTTT.

Only one count was recorded for this clone. The J gene is TRBJ2-7, the V gene TRBV11-1; D is ambiguous. The V gene lost 5 bases and the J gene lost 2 bases, with 13 bases spanning the gap. This CDR3 has 14 amino acids. Germline V lookup: CDR1 SGHAT, CDR2 FQDESV (reference sequence). The CDR3 DNA follows: TGTGCCAGCAGCCCCCTGGCAGCGCCCTACGAGCAGTACTTC. Its protein product is CASSPLAAPYEQYF.

The CDR3 here is CASSPGLAVSTDTQYF. CDR3 nucleotide sequence: TGTGCCAGCAGCCCCGGACTAGCGGTGAGCACAGATACGCAGTATTTT. The rearrangement uses TRBV11-3 and TRBJ2-3, with 10 positions matching TRBD2. CDR3 length: 16 residues. Trimming removed 5 bases from V and 0 bases from J; junction bases left unmatched: 5. Germline-derived CDR1 and CDR2 are SGHNT and YENEEA. Filled out from reference TRBV11-3 and TRBJ2-3, the complete variable domain reads EAGVVQSPRYKIIEKKQPVAFWCNPISGHNTLYWYLQNLGQGPELLIRYENEEAVDDSQLPKDRFSAERLKGVDSTLKIQPAELGDSAVYLCASSPGLAVSTDTQYFGPGTRLTVL.

The J gene is TRBJ2-1, the V gene TRBV4-1; D is perhaps TRBD2 (6 bases). Between the trimmed V and J ends, which lost 1 base and 8 bases, there was a span of 18 bases. CDR3 size: 16 residues. Per the germline V gene, CDR1 is MGHRA and CDR2 is YSYEKL. The CDR3 is CASSQGLELVTDEQFF. The DNA of the CDR3 is TGCGCCAGCAGCCAAGGACTAGAACTAGTTACCGATGAGCAGTTCTTC.

This clone was counted only a few times. This chain uses TRBV7-9 with TRBJ1-3, with 9 bases fitting TRBD1. V lost 5 bases to trimming and J lost 2 bases; unmatched junction nucleotides: 10. The germline V gene has CDR1 SEHNR and CDR2 FQNEAQ (reference sequence). This CDR3 region has 17 residues. The CDR3 region is CASSLPGQGPTGNTIYF. Here the CDR3 DNA reads TGTGCCAGCAGCCTGCCCGGACAGGGGCCAACTGGAAACACCATATATTTT.

The chain joins TRBV7-2 to TRBJ1-3, with 8 bases lining up with TRBD1. This CDR3 is built from 14 residues. J was trimmed by 8 bases and V by 1 base; bases with no gene match: 4. Germline V gene data show CDR1 as SGHTA and CDR2 as FQGNSA. The CDR3 spells CASSLGQGMDTIYF. Here the CDR3 DNA reads TGTGCCAGCAGCTTAGGACAGGGGATGGACACCATATATTTT.

V is TRBV4-2 and J is TRBJ2-2; D might be TRBD2 (5 bases). With 4 bases removed from V and 5 bases from J, the gap between germline ends came to 14 bases. The CDR3 covers 15 residues. The V gene's germline CDR1 is LGHNA and CDR2 YNFKEQ. The CDR3 region has the DNA TGTGCCAGCAGCCTAGCGCCAAGGGAGACCGGGGAGCTGTTTTTT. Translation: CASSLAPRETGELFF.

This clone was detected only once. The rearrangement links TRBV6-5 to TRBJ2-7, with 7 bases fitting TRBD2. This CDR3 has 12 residues. Germline V gives CDR1 MNHEY, CDR2 SVGAGI. Trimming cost V 2 bases and J 6 bases; bases outside gene matches: 1. In nucleotides, the CDR3 is TGTGCCAGCAGTTACGGGGGGGGCGAGCAGTACTTC. Translated, it gives CASSYGGGEQYF.

The genes are TRBV2 and TRBJ2-4; D gene unclear. The CDR3 has 15 residues. Trimming stripped 1 base from V and 1 base from J, with 8 bases between. In germline, CDR1 is SNHLY, CDR2 FYNNEI. The CDR3 DNA reads TGTGCCAGCAGTGAAGGCGCAGTTGCCAAAAACATTCAGTACTTC. It yields the protein CASSEGAVAKNIQYF.

On this clone: A much larger clone differs by one base, so this may be a read error. This sequence joins TRBV6-4 and TRBJ1-1; D is possibly TRBD1 (5 bases). Deletions cut 5 bases from V and 1 base from J, with 5 bases between. Germline CDR1 is MRHNA and CDR2 is SNTAGT. This CDR3 is built from 12 residues. The CDR3 nucleotides read TGTGCCAGCAGTACAGGGAACACTGAAGCTTTCTTT. The encoded protein is CASSTGNTEAFF.

V usage is TRBV5-1 and J usage is TRBJ2-7, with TRBD1 matching over 7 bases. There are 15 residues in the CDR3. Losses at the gene ends were 4 bases for V and 5 bases for J; bases not matched to a gene: 12. CDR1 and CDR2 (germline): SGHRS, YFSETQ. CDR3: CASSGEQGSRHEQYF. DNA for the CDR3: TGCGCCAGCAGCGGGGAACAGGGGTCTCGTCACGAGCAGTACTTC.

This chain links TRBV18 with TRBJ2-6; a weak D match, TRBD1 (5 bases). This CDR3 contains 18 residues. Looked up from germline, CDR1 is KGHSH and CDR2 is LQKENI. The ends were cut back, 5 bases at V and 0 bases at J, with 17 bases in the middle. The CDR3 nucleotides are TGTGCCAGCTCAGGCACACCTGACAGTAACTCTGGGGCCAACGTCCTGACTTTC. Translation gives CASSGTPDSNSGANVLTF.

As for this clone: The junction differs from germline at one of its ends, possibly a read error. The chain is built from TRBV13 and TRBJ2-2; D is ambiguous. The CDR3 loop spans 12 amino acids. Germline CDR1 reads PRHDT; CDR2 reads FYEKMQ (reference sequence). The CDR3 bases are TGTGCCAGCAGCCTAGGGTCCGGGGAGCTGTTTTTT. This translates into CASSLGSGELFF.

The rearrangement links TRBV27 to TRBJ2-3; no reliable D call. This CDR3 is 15 amino acids long. V was trimmed by 8 bases and J by 0 bases, leaving 15 bases between them. CDR1 is MNHEY, CDR2 SMNVEV, per germline (reference sequence). CDR3 amino acids: CASGIRTGSTDTQYF. In nucleotides, the CDR3 is TGTGCCAGCGGAATTCGGACGGGTAGCACAGATACGCAGTATTTT.

The chain couples TRBV10-3 to TRBJ2-2, with 7 positions matching TRBD1. The CDR3 loop spans 15 amino acids. The germline gives CDR1 ENHRY, CDR2 SYGVKD. Losses at the gene ends were 3 bases for V and 2 bases for J; bases not matched to a gene: 3. This CDR3 reads CAISEDRVNTGELFF. CDR3 nucleotides: TGTGCCATCAGTGAAGACAGGGTAAACACCGGGGAGCTGTTTTTT.

The V gene is TRBV21-1, the J gene TRBJ1-1. TRBV21-1 is a pseudogene locus. The CDR3 extends over 16 amino acids. DNA of the CDR3: TGTGCCAGCAGTCTGGGGGTAGCTACACATCGCACTGAAGCTTTCTTT. Its translation is CASSLGVATHRTEAFF.

The chain carries TRBV19 and TRBJ2-1, with D possibly matching TRBD1 (6 bases). V was pared by 3 bases and J by 5 bases, with 8 bases between. The CDR3 contains 13 residues. Germline CDR1 is LNHDA and CDR2 is SQIVND (reference sequence). DNA of the CDR3: TGTGCCAGTAGTATTCAGGGGAACAATGAGCAGTTCTTC. Amino acids: CASSIQGNNEQFF.

This chain connects TRBV7-9 to TRBJ2-1, with D tentatively TRBD1 or TRBD2 (5 bases each). The CDR3 is 16 amino acids. Trimming pared 5 bases from V and 5 bases from J, leaving 19 bases between. Germline-derived CDR1 and CDR2 are SEHNR and FQNEAQ (reference sequence). CDR3: CASSPPPGHQNNEQFF. The CDR3 coding sequence is TGTGCCAGCAGCCCCCCCCCGGGGCACCAAAACAATGAGCAGTTCTTC.